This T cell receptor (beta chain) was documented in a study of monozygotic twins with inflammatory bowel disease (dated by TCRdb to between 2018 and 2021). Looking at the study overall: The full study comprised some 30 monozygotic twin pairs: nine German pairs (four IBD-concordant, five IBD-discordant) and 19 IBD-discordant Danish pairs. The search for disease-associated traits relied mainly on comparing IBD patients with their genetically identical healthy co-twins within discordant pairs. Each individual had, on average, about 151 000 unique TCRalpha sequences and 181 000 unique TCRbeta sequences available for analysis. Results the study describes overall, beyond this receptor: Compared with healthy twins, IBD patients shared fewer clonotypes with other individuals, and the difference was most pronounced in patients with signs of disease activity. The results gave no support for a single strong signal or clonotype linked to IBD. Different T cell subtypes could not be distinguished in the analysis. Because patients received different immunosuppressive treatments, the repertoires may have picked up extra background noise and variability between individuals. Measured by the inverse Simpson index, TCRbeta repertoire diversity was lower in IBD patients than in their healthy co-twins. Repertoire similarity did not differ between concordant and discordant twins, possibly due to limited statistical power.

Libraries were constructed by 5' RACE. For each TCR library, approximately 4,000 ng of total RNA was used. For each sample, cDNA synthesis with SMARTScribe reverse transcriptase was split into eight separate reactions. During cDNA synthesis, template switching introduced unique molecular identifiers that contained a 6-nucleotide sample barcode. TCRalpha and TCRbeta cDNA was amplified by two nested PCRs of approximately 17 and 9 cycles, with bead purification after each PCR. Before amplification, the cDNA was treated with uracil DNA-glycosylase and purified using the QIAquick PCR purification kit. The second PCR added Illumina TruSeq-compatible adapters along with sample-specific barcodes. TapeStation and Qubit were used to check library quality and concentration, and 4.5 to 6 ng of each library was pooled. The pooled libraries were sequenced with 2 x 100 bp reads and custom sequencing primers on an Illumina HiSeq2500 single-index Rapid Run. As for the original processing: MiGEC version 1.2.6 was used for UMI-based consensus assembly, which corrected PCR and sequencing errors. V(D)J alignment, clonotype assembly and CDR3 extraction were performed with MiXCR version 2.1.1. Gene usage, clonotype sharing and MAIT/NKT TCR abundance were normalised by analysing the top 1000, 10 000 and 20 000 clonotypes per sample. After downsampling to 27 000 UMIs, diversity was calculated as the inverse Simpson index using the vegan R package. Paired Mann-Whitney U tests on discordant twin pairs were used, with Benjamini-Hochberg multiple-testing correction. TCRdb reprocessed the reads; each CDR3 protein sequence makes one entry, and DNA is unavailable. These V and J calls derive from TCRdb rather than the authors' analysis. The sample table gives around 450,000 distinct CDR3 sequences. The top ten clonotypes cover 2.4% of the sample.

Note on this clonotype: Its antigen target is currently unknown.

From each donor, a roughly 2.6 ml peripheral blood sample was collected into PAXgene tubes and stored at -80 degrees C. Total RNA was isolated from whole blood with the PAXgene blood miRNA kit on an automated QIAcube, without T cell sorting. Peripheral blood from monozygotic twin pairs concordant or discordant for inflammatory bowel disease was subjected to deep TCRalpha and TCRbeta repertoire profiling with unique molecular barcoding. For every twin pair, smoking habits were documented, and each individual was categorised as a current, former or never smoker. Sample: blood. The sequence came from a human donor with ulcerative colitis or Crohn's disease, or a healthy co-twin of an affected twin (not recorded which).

Here the CDR3 is given as CASSYLQGAYQPQHF. Here the chain combines TRBV6-5 and TRBJ1-5; there is no DNA to check the TCRdb D call of TRBD1. The CDR3 runs 15 amino acids, cysteine and phenylalanine included. No DNA has been recorded. For CDR1 and CDR2, the germline V gene lists MNHEY and SVGAGI.